One sample yielded the 31 T cell receptor beta chains listed below, sequenced in a study of blood T cell repertoires in COVID-19. Generated by immunoSEQ multiplex PCR, the TCRdb table keeps only in-frame clones and is missing some. The table lists around 82,000 clones, approximately 90% of them singletons. Sequencing was done on a sample of peripheral blood. These receptors came from a man between 70 and 80 years old with active or convalescent COVID-19.

In DNA, the CDR3 is TGTGCCAGCAAGTTTACAGGGGCCAACGTCCTGACTTTC. Translation gives CASKFTGANVLTF. The V gene is TRBV6-5, the J gene TRBJ2-6; D is uncertain. Trimming took off 7 bases at V and 4 bases at J, with 8 bases between the two ends. Germline-derived CDR1 and CDR2 are MNHEY and SVGAGI. The CDR3 is 13 residues long.

The CDR3 here is CASSIFRGFGSPLHF. In DNA, the CDR3 is TGTGCCAGTAGTATATTCAGGGGGTTCGGTTCACCCCTCCACTTT. The chain recombines TRBV19 with TRBJ1-6; 7 bases align to TRBD1. Trimming cost V 2 bases and J 9 bases; bases outside gene matches: 7. Germline CDR1 reads LNHDA; CDR2 reads SQIVND (reference sequence). CDR3 size: 15 residues.

This clone was seen more than once but under ten times. The V call is TRBV6-5, the J call TRBJ2-6; 10 bases line up with TRBD1. Trimming removed 7 bases from V and 3 bases from J; junction bases left unmatched: 3. Germline CDR1 MNHEY, CDR2 SVGAGI. The CDR3 is 15 residues long. CDR3 sequence (DNA): TGTGCCAGCACCGACAGGGGGCTTGGGGCCAACGTCCTGACTTTC. It yields the protein CASTDRGLGANVLTF.

This chain uses TRBV6-7 with TRBJ1-6, with D possibly being TRBD1 (6 bases). TRBV6-7 is an ORF, with its function uncertain. The CDR3 sequence is 14 residues long. The V gene lost 4 bases and the J gene lost 13 bases, with 17 bases spanning the gap. CDR3 region: CASSFTGRGIPLHF. As DNA, the CDR3 is TGTGCCAGCAGTTTTACAGGGAGAGGGATTCCCCTCCACTTT.

This rearrangement joins TRBV19 to TRBJ1-2; a possible D gene is TRBD1 (5 bases). Germline V gives CDR1 LNHDA, CDR2 SQIVND (reference sequence). Trimming removed 6 bases at V and 7 bases at J, with 21 bases between. This CDR3 is 15 amino acids long. CDR3 nucleotide sequence: TGTGCCAGTAGGGCAGGGATTGAAGGTGGGTCTGGCTACACCTTC. Protein: CASRAGIEGGSGYTF.

The rearrangement links TRBV5-6 to TRBJ1-2; a possible D gene is TRBD1 (6 bases). Germline values: CDR1 SGHDT, CDR2 YYEEEE. Trimming shortened V by 2 bases and J by 8 bases, and 19 bases separated the two germline ends. This CDR3 contains 15 residues. DNA of the CDR3: TGTGCCAGCAGCTTAGACCCTACAGGGTTGCGCGGCTACACCTTC. Its translation: CASSLDPTGLRGYTF.

The V and J genes are TRBV27 and TRBJ2-1; 8 nucleotides align to TRBD2. The CDR3 is made up of 14 amino acids. Per the germline V gene, CDR1 is MNHEY and CDR2 is SMNVEV (reference sequence). After removal of 7 bases from V and 6 bases from J, the junction contained 8 bases not matched to a gene. CDR3 region: CASINGGAPNEQFF. For the CDR3, the DNA is TGTGCCAGCATTAACGGGGGGGCGCCCAATGAGCAGTTCTTC.

The CDR3 DNA sequence: TGTGCCAGCAGCTTAGCGGTAGGGGTGAACACTGAAGCTTTCTTT. It translates to CASSLAVGVNTEAFF. This chain links TRBV7-8 with TRBJ1-1; tentatively, D is TRBD1 (5 bases). The length of the CDR3 is 15 residues. CDR1 is SGHVS, CDR2 FQNEAQ, per germline. Trimming shortened V by 0 bases and J by 0 bases, and 8 bases separated the two germline ends.

This sequence joins TRBV7-2 and TRBJ1-5; D gene uncertain. Germline CDR1 is SGHTA and CDR2 is FQGNSA. This CDR3 is built from 16 residues. V gave up 4 bases and J gave up 0 bases, with 13 bases separating them. Written as DNA, the CDR3 is TGTGCCAGCAGCTCCTTTAGCTCCGATAGCAATCAGCCCCAGCATTTT. Residues: CASSSFSSDSNQPQHF.

The count of this clone is one. The V gene is TRBV9, the J gene TRBJ1-2; a possible D gene is TRBD1 (6 bases). There are 15 residues in the CDR3. The V and J ends lost 0 bases and 2 bases respectively, with 11 bases between them. The germline V gene has CDR1 SGDLS and CDR2 YYNGEE. This chain's CDR3 is CASSVGGTGNYGYTF. The CDR3 nucleotides are TGTGCCAGCAGCGTAGGAGGAACAGGGAACTATGGCTACACCTTC. Combining the CDR3 with reference TRBV9 and TRBJ1-2 gives the whole variable domain DSGVTQTPKHLITATGQRVTLRCSPRSGDLSVYWYQQSLDQGLQFLIQYYNGEERAKGNILERFSAQQFPDLHSELNLSSLELGDSALYFCASSVGGTGNYGYTFGSGTRLTVV.

The genes are TRBV5-4 and TRBJ1-6; D gene ambiguous. The CDR3 is made up of 15 amino acids. V dropped 0 bases and J dropped 5 bases, with 9 bases sitting between them. The germline CDR1 and CDR2 sequences are SGHNT and YYREEE (reference sequence). In DNA, the CDR3 is TGTGCCAGCAGCTTGGGGACTCTCGATAATTCACCCCTCCACTTT. It translates to CASSLGTLDNSPLHF.

The rearrangement links TRBV5-3 to TRBJ2-1; the match to TRBD2 covers 11 bases. TRBV5-3 counts as an open reading frame of uncertain function. V lost 5 bases, J lost 3 bases, and 7 bases stayed unmatched. The CDR3 totals 16 residues. This CDR3 is CARRPSLAGGYNEQFF. The CDR3 bases are TGTGCCAGAAGGCCATCTCTAGCGGGGGGCTACAATGAGCAGTTCTTC.

The chain joins TRBV5-1 to TRBJ2-7; D gene ambiguous. V lost 4 bases and J lost 0, with 8 bases in between. Germline CDR1 reads SGHRS; CDR2 reads YFSETQ. The CDR3 is 13 amino acids. DNA for the CDR3: TGCGCCAGCAGCCCCCTGAGCTCCTACGAGCAGTACTTC. It is translated as CASSPLSSYEQYF.

The rearrangement uses TRBV6-5 and TRBJ1-2; D possibly corresponds to TRBD1 (5 bases). Trimming took off 5 bases at V and 3 bases at J, with 7 bases between the two ends. Germline V gene data show CDR1 as MNHEY and CDR2 as SVGAGI. CDR3 length equals 12 residues. CDR3 sequence reads: CASSRGDYGYTF. The CDR3 nucleotides read TGTGCCAGCAGTCGGGGGGACTATGGCTACACCTTC.

The V call is TRBV5-4, the J call TRBJ1-6; the D is unclear. Looked up from germline, CDR1 is SGHNT and CDR2 is YYREEE (reference sequence). The CDR3 has 18 amino acids. V lost 7 bases and J lost 0, with 20 bases in between. In nucleotides, the CDR3 is TGTGCCAGCCACAAAAGCGGCGGCGGAAGCTCCTATAATTCACCCCTCCACTTT. It specifies CASHKSGGGSSYNSPLHF. The full variable domain, with the rest looked up from reference TRBV5-4 and TRBJ1-6, is ETGVTQSPTHLIKTRGQQVTLRCSSQSGHNTVSWYQQALGQGPQFIFQYYREEENGRGNFPPRFSGLQFPNYSSELNVNALELDDSALYLCASHKSGGGSSYNSPLHFGNGTRLTVT.

This chain uses TRBV2 with TRBJ2-3, with 9 nucleotides matching TRBD2. CDR3 length: 16 amino acids. Looked up from germline, CDR1 is SNHLY and CDR2 is FYNNEI. V lost 7 bases to trimming and J lost 0 bases; unmatched junction nucleotides: 8. The CDR3 nucleotides are TGTGCCAGCACCCTCCTGACTAGCGGTAGCACAGATACGCAGTATTTT. Its translation: CASTLLTSGSTDTQYF.

The chain uses TRBV15 and TRBJ1-4, with D uncertain. V was cut by 0 bases and J by 0 bases, with 11 bases left in between. The CDR3 contains 17 residues. The germline V gene encodes CDR1 LNHNV and CDR2 YYDKDF (reference sequence). The CDR3 coding sequence is TGTGCCACCAGCAGAGACCCTCGGGTTACAACTAATGAAAAACTGTTTTTT. Protein product: CATSRDPRVTTNEKLFF.

In the case of this clone: Other DNA sequences from this sample encode an identical CDR3 as well. V and J are TRBV9 and TRBJ2-1, with TRBD1 as a possible D gene (6 bases). Trimming took 2 bases from V and 0 from J, leaving 9 bases between them. CDR3 length: 15 residues. Germline V lookup: CDR1 SGDLS, CDR2 YYNGEE. CDR3 residues: CASSVGRGSYNEQFF. CDR3 in DNA: TGTGCCAGCAGCGTGGGCAGGGGCTCCTACAATGAGCAGTTCTTC.

The rearrangement links TRBV19 to TRBJ1-1; D unclear. The germline V and J ends were trimmed by 6 bases and 0 bases, with 8 bases remaining between them. CDR1 LNHDA and CDR2 SQIVND come from the germline V gene (reference sequence). The CDR3 loop spans 13 amino acids. The CDR3 loop is CASRQIMNTEAFF. The CDR3 DNA reads as TGTGCCAGTAGGCAGATAATGAACACTGAAGCTTTCTTT.

This chain connects TRBV5-4 to TRBJ1-5; 9 bases are a match to TRBD1. Germline CDR1 SGHNT, CDR2 YYREEE (reference sequence). V was clipped by 4 bases and J by 6 bases; unmatched bases: 8. The CDR3 has 15 amino acids. CDR3 DNA: TGTGCCAGCAGCATGTCGGGACAGGGCCCTCAGCCCCAGCATTTT. It is translated as CASSMSGQGPQPQHF.

The V gene is TRBV30, the J gene TRBJ2-5; TRBD1 agrees at 7 bases. The CDR3 is 14 residues long. Germline V gives CDR1 GTSNPN, CDR2 SVGIG (reference sequence). Unmatched junction bases numbered 4, after V lost 2 bases and J lost 1 base. The CDR3 bases are TGTGCCTGGAGTCGGGACAGAGTCCAAGAGACCCAGTACTTC. This translates into CAWSRDRVQETQYF.

The J gene is TRBJ1-2, the V gene TRBV28; weak D call: TRBD1 (5 bases). V was trimmed by 2 bases and J by 3 bases, leaving 7 bases between them. This CDR3 has 13 amino acids. CDR1 MDHEN and CDR2 SYDVKM come from the germline V gene. The CDR3 DNA reads as TGTGCCAGCAGTTTAGGGGCAGACTATGGCTACACCTTC. It encodes CASSLGADYGYTF.

CDR3 in DNA: TGTGCCAGCAGCCAAGCACTAGCGGGGGGCACTTTTACCTACGAGCAGTACTTC. Protein sequence: CASSQALAGGTFTYEQYF. The chain combines TRBV5-6 with TRBJ2-7, with 12 positions matching TRBD2. Germline CDR1 and CDR2: SGHDT and YYEEEE. V lost 4 bases to trimming and J lost 2 bases; unmatched junction nucleotides: 13. This CDR3 has 18 residues. Full variable domain (rest looked up from reference TRBV5-6 and TRBJ2-7): DAGVTQSPTHLIKTRGQQVTLRCSPKSGHDTVSWYQQALGQGPQFIFQYYEEEERQRGNFPDRFSGHQFPNYSSELNVNALLLGDSALYLCASSQALAGGTFTYEQYFGPGTRLTVT.

The chain joins TRBV18 to TRBJ1-1; D may be TRBD1 (5 bases). V was clipped by 3 bases and J by 5 bases, with 16 bases between them. Germline V gives CDR1 KGHSH, CDR2 LQKENI. This CDR3 comprises 15 residues. CDR3 in DNA: TGTGCCAGCTCACCCTTGTTGGGGGAGGGGACTGAAGCTTTCTTT. Amino acid sequence: CASSPLLGEGTEAFF.

This chain connects TRBV28 to TRBJ1-6, with D unresolved. Trimming cost V 1 base and J 10 bases, with 14 bases left between them. CDR3 size: 15 residues. Germline V CDR1 and CDR2: MDHEN, SYDVKM. The CDR3 loop is CASSLLPKGESPLHF. The CDR3 region has the DNA TGTGCCAGCAGTTTATTACCGAAAGGAGAGTCACCCCTCCACTTT.

The sample holds one count of this clone. CDR3 region: CATSDPHAGNTEAFF. The CDR3 DNA follows: TGTGCCACCAGTGATCCCCACGCGGGGAATACTGAAGCTTTCTTT. The V gene is TRBV24-1, the J gene TRBJ1-1; D unclear. V was pared by 3 bases and J by 5 bases, with 15 bases between. The CDR3 loop spans 15 amino acids. CDR1 is KGHDR, CDR2 SFDVKD, per germline.

This chain connects TRBV7-9 to TRBJ2-7; 10 bases match TRBD1. CDR1 is SEHNR, CDR2 FQNEAQ, per germline (reference sequence). CDR3 size: 16 residues. With 5 bases clipped from V and 5 bases from J, the junction kept 12 bases outside the gene matches. CDR3 sequence reads: CASSPGTGEFWNEQYF. As DNA, the CDR3 is TGTGCCAGCAGCCCCGGGACAGGGGAATTTTGGAACGAGCAGTACTTC.

The chain combines TRBV30 with TRBJ2-5; 8 bases fit TRBD2. This CDR3 has 14 residues. Germline V lookup: CDR1 GTSNPN, CDR2 SVGIG (reference sequence). Trimming cost V 2 bases and J 3 bases; bases outside gene matches: 5. This chain's CDR3 is CAWSHGGVKETQYF. The CDR3, as DNA: TGTGCCTGGAGTCACGGGGGGGTTAAAGAGACCCAGTACTTC.

In nucleotides, the CDR3 is TGTGCCACCAGTGATCCATCCGGGGCTAGCGGGGGGCTGTACAATGAGCAGTTCTTC. Translating it yields CATSDPSGASGGLYNEQFF. The V and J genes are TRBV24-1 and TRBJ2-1, with 11 bases identical to TRBD2. This CDR3 has 19 amino acids. Germline V gives CDR1 KGHDR, CDR2 SFDVKD. The V gene end was trimmed by 3 bases and the J gene end by 4 bases; junction bases not matched to a gene: 13.

V gene TRBV19 combines with J gene TRBJ1-5; D perhaps matches TRBD1 (5 bases). Germline V gives CDR1 LNHDA, CDR2 SQIVND (reference sequence). The germline V and J ends were trimmed by 4 bases and 5 bases, with 15 bases remaining between them. This CDR3 contains 15 residues. The CDR3, as DNA: TGTGCCAGTAGTAGCTCATCGGGGGTCTATCAGCCCCAGCATTTT. It is translated as CASSSSSGVYQPQHF.

The chain uses TRBV29-1 and TRBJ2-7; D remains ambiguous. The germline gives CDR1 SQVTM, CDR2 ANQGSEA. The ends were cut back, 8 bases at V and 4 bases at J, with 12 bases in the middle. The CDR3 is made up of 11 amino acids. In nucleotides, the CDR3 is TGCAGCATTCGTCTATCGTACGAGCAGTACTTC. As protein: CSIRLSYEQYF.